Listed here are 26 T cell receptor beta chains from one sample, sequenced in a study of cytomegalovirus exposure and HLA in healthy donors. In the PCR, 60 Vbeta and 13 Jbeta primers were used. Sequenced by immunoSEQ multiplex PCR; TCRdb stores in-frame clones only, minus some. The repertoire holds roughly 120,000 clones, with approximately 80% as singletons. Input material: PBMCs. Every receptor here comes from a man between 18 and 35 years old in good health and CMV-seronegative.

The chain joins TRBV4-1 to TRBJ2-5, with 7 bases that match TRBD1. Matching the DNA end better, TRBJ2-7 makes the J call doubtful. This CDR3 has 14 amino acids. CDR1 is MGHRA, CDR2 YSYEKL, per germline. CDR3 sequence: CASSQGGQFNEQYF. CDR3 sequence (DNA): TGCGCCAGCAGCCAAGGGGGACAGTTTAACGAGCAGTACTTC.

The DNA of the CDR3 is TGTGCCAGCAGCTTAAGAGGGGGCAACACCGGGGAGCTGTTTTTT. As protein: CASSLRGGNTGELFF. This sequence joins TRBV7-3 and TRBJ2-2, with 7 bases lining up with TRBD1. Trimming at V came to 1 base and at J to 2 bases, leaving 1 base not matched to a gene. The CDR3 has 15 amino acids. CDR1 is SGHTA, CDR2 FQGTGA, per germline.

This chain links TRBV27 with TRBJ2-1; no clear D gene. The germline CDR1 and CDR2 sequences are MNHEY and SMNVEV (reference sequence). V was trimmed by 3 bases and J by 8 bases, leaving 14 bases between them. This CDR3 contains 14 residues. CDR3 in amino acids: CASSFTVSSHEQFF. The CDR3 DNA reads TGTGCCAGCAGTTTTACGGTTTCTAGTCATGAGCAGTTCTTC.

This clone has only one observation. The chain combines TRBV19 with TRBJ2-3; D not resolved. Per the germline V gene, CDR1 is LNHDA and CDR2 is SQIVND (reference sequence). V lost 3 bases to trimming and J lost 3 bases, with 4 bases between them. The CDR3 has 12 residues. The CDR3 DNA reads TGTGCCAGTAGTATTCATACAGATACGCAGTATTTT. Its translation: CASSIHTDTQYF.

The V gene is TRBV6-1, the J gene TRBJ2-7, with D possibly being TRBD1 (6 bases). Trimming took 1 base from V and 3 from J, leaving 16 bases between them. Germline-derived CDR1 and CDR2 are MNHNS and SASEGT. The CDR3 contains 16 residues. The CDR3, as DNA: TGTGCCAGCAGTGAAGAGGGGCAACAGGGAGACTACGAGCAGTACGTC. The encoded protein is CASSEEGQQGDYEQYV.

The chain links TRBV7-6 to TRBJ2-2, with 15 bases aligning to TRBD2. The CDR3 is 22 amino acids. CDR1 and CDR2 from the germline V gene are SGHVS and FNYEAQ. V lost 6 bases and J lost 5; bases outside the gene matches: 22. The CDR3 DNA reads as TGTGCCAGCAGTTTTTCCCGGACTAGCGGGAGGGCCCAAAGTTTCCAGACCGGGGAGCTGTTTTTT. Residues: CASSFSRTSGRAQSFQTGELFF.

The rearrangement joins TRBV18 to TRBJ2-7, with 7 bases aligning to TRBD1. After removal of 6 bases from V and 1 base from J, the junction contained 9 bases not matched to a gene. This CDR3 region has 15 residues. Germline V lookup: CDR1 KGHSH, CDR2 LQKENI. In nucleotides, the CDR3 is TGTGCCAGCTCTAATAGGGGGCTAGGTTCCTACGAGCAGTACTTC. It encodes CASSNRGLGSYEQYF.

This clone was found once. At one of its ends the junction is not consistent with the germline gene, which may arise from a read error. The V call is TRBV7-7, the J call TRBJ2-3, with D tentatively TRBD1 (6 bases). The CDR3 runs to 14 residues. The germline V gene has CDR1 SSHAT and CDR2 FNYEAQ (reference sequence). In DNA, the CDR3 is TGTGCTAGCAGCCCGGGACATATCACAGATACGCAGTATTTT. This sequence encodes CASSPGHITDTQYF. Using reference TRBV7-7 and TRBJ2-3 for the parts outside the CDR3, the full variable domain is GAGVSQSPRYKVTKRGQDVTLRCDPISSHATLYWYQQALGQGPEFLTYFNYEAQPDKSGLPSDRFSAERPEGSISTLTIQRTEQRDSAMYRCASSPGHITDTQYFGPGTRLTVL.

This clone occurred a few times. This chain connects TRBV5-1 to TRBJ2-3, with D possibly TRBD2 on 5 matching bases. Germline loops: CDR1 SGHRS, CDR2 YFSETQ. The V end lost 0 bases, the J end lost 5 bases, and 10 bases lay between the germline ends. The CDR3 covers 14 residues. CDR3 sequence reads: CASSLGGSRDTQYF. Here the CDR3 DNA reads TGCGCCAGCAGCTTGGGAGGGAGTAGAGATACGCAGTATTTT.

The chain uses TRBV5-1 and TRBJ2-1, with 11 positions matching TRBD2. The V and J ends lost 0 bases and 9 bases, in that order; junction bases with no gene match: 5. Germline values: CDR1 SGHRS, CDR2 YFSETQ. The CDR3 runs to 15 residues. The CDR3 loop is CASSLGLAGSGEQFF. CDR3 DNA sequence: TGCGCCAGCAGCTTGGGACTAGCGGGATCGGGTGAGCAGTTCTTC.

The rearrangement uses TRBV7-8 and TRBJ2-3; D ambiguous. V was cut by 2 bases and J by 2 bases, with 2 bases left in between. This CDR3 contains 12 residues. The germline V gene has CDR1 SGHVS and CDR2 FQNEAQ. CDR3: CASSLLTDTQYF. In DNA form, the CDR3 reads TGTGCCAGCAGCTTACTCACAGATACGCAGTATTTT.

V and J are TRBV28 and TRBJ2-1; 9 nucleotides agree with TRBD1. Germline CDR1 and CDR2: MDHEN and SYDVKM. The CDR3 loop spans 15 amino acids. With V trimmed by 6 bases and J by 5 bases, 8 bases remained unmatched. CDR3 in amino acids: CASSGSGTGNNEQFF. The DNA for the CDR3 is TGTGCCAGCAGCGGTTCCGGGACAGGGAACAATGAGCAGTTCTTC.

This chain uses TRBV27 with TRBJ2-5; D is possibly TRBD2 (6 bases). V lost 2 bases to trimming and J lost 2 bases, with 18 bases between them. The CDR3 has 17 amino acids. The germline V gene has CDR1 MNHEY and CDR2 SMNVEV (reference sequence). Here the CDR3 reads CASSLISGVAAQETQYF. For the CDR3, the DNA is TGTGCCAGCAGTTTAATATCCGGGGTAGCGGCTCAAGAGACCCAGTACTTC.

The CDR3 sequence is CASSLVGGTNEKLFF. CDR3 nucleotide sequence: TGCGCCAGCAGCTTGGTCGGGGGGACTAATGAAAAACTGTTTTTT. The V call is TRBV5-1, the J call TRBJ1-4, with D possibly matching TRBD1 (5 bases). Trimming took 0 bases from V and 2 from J, leaving 8 bases between them. This CDR3 is built from 15 residues. Germline assignment: CDR1 SGHRS and CDR2 YFSETQ. Full variable domain (missing parts from reference TRBV5-1 and TRBJ1-4): KAGVTQTPRYLIKTRGQQVTLSCSPISGHRSVSWYQQTPGQGLQFLFEYFSETQRNKGNFPGRFSGRQFSNSRSEMNVSTLELGDSALYLCASSLVGGTNEKLFFGSGTQLSVL.

CDR3 loop: CASSYDRRELFF. The CDR3 coding sequence is TGTGCCAGCAGTTACGACAGGAGGGAGCTGTTTTTT. The rearrangement links TRBV6-5 to TRBJ2-2, with a weak D call TRBD1 (6 bases). This CDR3 region has 12 residues. Germline CDR1 MNHEY, CDR2 SVGAGI. Trimming left V 2 bases short and J 9 bases short, with 7 bases between.

The table lists this clone with a few counts. The rearrangement joins TRBV2 to TRBJ2-2; no clear D gene. The ends were cut back, 2 bases at V and 5 bases at J, with 9 bases in the middle. The germline V gene encodes CDR1 SNHLY and CDR2 FYNNEI. The CDR3 has 14 residues. CDR3 amino acids: CASSERGMTGELFF. CDR3 nucleotide sequence: TGTGCCAGCAGTGAAAGAGGAATGACCGGGGAGCTGTTTTTT. The variable domain in full, with the rest retrieved from reference TRBV2 and TRBJ2-2, is EPEVTQTPSHQVTQMGQEVILRCVPISNHLYFYWYRQILGQKVEFLVSFYNNEISEKSEIFDDQFSVERPDGSNFTLKIRSTKLEDSAMYFCASSERGMTGELFFGEGSRLTVL.

This chain links TRBV27 with TRBJ2-1, with D hard to call. CDR3 length: 16 amino acids. V was trimmed by 10 bases and J by 4 bases, leaving 23 bases between them. From germline, CDR1 is MNHEY and CDR2 SMNVEV (reference sequence). DNA for the CDR3: TGTGCCACCCTCCCACTGCTGACTGGCGATTACAATGAGCAGTTCTTC. Protein: CATLPLLTGDYNEQFF.

The chain carries TRBV7-2 and TRBJ2-7, with D possibly TRBD2 on 6 matching bases. Germline V gene lookup returns CDR1 SGHTA and CDR2 FQGNSA. The CDR3 spans 13 residues. Trimming cost V 4 bases and J 4 bases, with 11 bases left between them. CDR3 residues: CASSWGLQYEQYF. The CDR3 DNA reads as TGTGCCAGCAGCTGGGGACTTCAGTACGAGCAGTACTTC. The whole variable domain, remainder taken from reference TRBV7-2 and TRBJ2-7, is GAGVSQSPSNKVTEKGKDVELRCDPISGHTALYWYRQSLGQGLEFLIYFQGNSAPDKSGLPSDRFSAERTGGSVSTLTIQRTQQEDSAVYLCASSWGLQYEQYFGPGTRLTVT.

CDR3 sequence reads: CASSIAGTTTTDTQYF. The CDR3 DNA reads as TGTGCCAGCAGCATAGCCGGGACTACGACCACAGATACGCAGTATTTT. This rearrangement joins TRBV7-3 to TRBJ2-3, with 7 bases identical to TRBD2. CDR3 length equals 16 residues. Unmatched junction bases numbered 10, after V lost 5 bases and J lost 2 bases. The germline gives CDR1 SGHTA, CDR2 FQGTGA.

The genes are TRBV18 and TRBJ2-1; 9 bases line up with TRBD2. Trimming removed 4 bases from V and 4 bases from J; junction bases left unmatched: 8. The CDR3 has 16 amino acids. The V gene's germline CDR1 is KGHSH and CDR2 LQKENI. CDR3 amino acids: CASSLGGGRAYNEQFF. The CDR3 DNA sequence: TGTGCCAGCTCACTGGGCGGCGGGAGGGCTTACAATGAGCAGTTCTTC.

The chain is built from TRBV7-2 and TRBJ2-1; 8 nucleotides align to TRBD2. The germline CDR1 and CDR2 sequences are SGHTA and FQGNSA. The CDR3 extends over 19 amino acids. V gave up 5 bases and J gave up 5 bases; unmatched junction bases: 20. The CDR3 sequence is CASSIRLARGRRVHNEQFF. The CDR3 DNA reads as TGTGCCAGCAGCATCAGACTAGCGCGAGGGAGGCGAGTCCACAATGAGCAGTTCTTC.

CDR3 DNA: TGTGCCAGCAGCCTTTTAGCGGGCACCTACAATGAGCAGTTCTTC. Protein sequence: CASSLLAGTYNEQFF. V gene TRBV7-3 combines with J gene TRBJ2-1; 7 bases match TRBD2. The V gene's germline CDR1 is SGHTA and CDR2 FQGTGA. V lost 5 bases to trimming and J lost 2 bases; unmatched junction nucleotides: 6. This CDR3 comprises 15 residues.

The chain uses TRBV6-1 and TRBJ1-5, with 9 positions matching TRBD1. The CDR3 sequence is 15 residues long. Germline V lookup: CDR1 MNHNS, CDR2 SASEGT. The J segment lost 2 bases and the V segment lost 5 bases, leaving 4 bases of the junction unmatched. In nucleotides, the CDR3 is TGTGCCAGCAGTTGGGACAGGGACGGCAATCAGCCCCAGCATTTT. Translation: CASSWDRDGNQPQHF.

This rearrangement joins TRBV10-2 to TRBJ2-7; D ambiguous. The V end lost 2 bases, the J end lost 4 bases, and 12 bases lay between the germline ends. CDR1 and CDR2 from the germline V gene are WSHSY and SAAADI. The CDR3 contains 14 residues. CDR3 bases: TGCGCCAGCAGTGAGGGGCGCCTTAGTTACGAGCAGTACGTC. Amino acid sequence: CASSEGRLSYEQYV.

This clone has a single count. The chain joins TRBV5-1 to TRBJ2-2, with 8 positions matching TRBD1. Germline CDR1 reads SGHRS; CDR2 reads YFSETQ. The CDR3 has 16 amino acids. The V gene end was trimmed by 3 bases and the J gene end by 8 bases; junction bases not matched to a gene: 12. The CDR3 protein is CASSSGRTGLSGELFF. CDR3 bases: TGCGCCAGCAGCTCCGGCAGGACAGGGTTGTCTGGGGAGCTGTTTTTT.

V gene TRBV4-3 combines with J gene TRBJ1-2, with D possibly TRBD1 on 5 matching bases. V gave up 1 base and J gave up 7 bases, with 13 bases separating them. The germline CDR1 and CDR2 sequences are LGHNA and YSLEER. The CDR3 length is 14 residues. The chain's CDR3 is CASSQGLPGGGYTF. CDR3 nucleotide sequence: TGCGCCAGCAGCCAAGGGCTTCCCGGGGGTGGCTACACCTTC.